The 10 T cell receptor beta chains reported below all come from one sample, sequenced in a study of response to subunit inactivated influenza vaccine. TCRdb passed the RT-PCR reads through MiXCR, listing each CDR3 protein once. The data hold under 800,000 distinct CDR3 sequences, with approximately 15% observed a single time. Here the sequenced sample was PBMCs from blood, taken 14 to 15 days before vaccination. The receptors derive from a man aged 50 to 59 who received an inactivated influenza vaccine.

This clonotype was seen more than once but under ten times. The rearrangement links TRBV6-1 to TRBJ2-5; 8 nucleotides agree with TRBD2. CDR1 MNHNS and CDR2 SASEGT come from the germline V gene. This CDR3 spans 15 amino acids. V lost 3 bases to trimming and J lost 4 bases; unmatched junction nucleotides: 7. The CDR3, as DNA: TGTGCCAGCAGTGACGGGAGGGGTAGAGGAGAGACCCAGTACTTC. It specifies CASSDGRGRGETQYF.

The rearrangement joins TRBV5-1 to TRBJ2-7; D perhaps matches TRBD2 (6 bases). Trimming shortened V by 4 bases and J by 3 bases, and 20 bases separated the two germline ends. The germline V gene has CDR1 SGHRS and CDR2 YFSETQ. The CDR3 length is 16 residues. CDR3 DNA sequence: TGCGCCAGCAGCCCCACACTAGCAGCCGGGTTCTACGAGCAGTACTTC. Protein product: CASSPTLAAGFYEQYF.

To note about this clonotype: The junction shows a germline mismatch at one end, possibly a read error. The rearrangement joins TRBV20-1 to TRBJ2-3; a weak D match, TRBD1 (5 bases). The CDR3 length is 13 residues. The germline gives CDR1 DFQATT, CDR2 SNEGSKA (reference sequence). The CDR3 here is CSTPGSKTDRQYF. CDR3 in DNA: TGCAGCACCCCCGGGTCGAAGACAGATAGGCAGTATTTT.

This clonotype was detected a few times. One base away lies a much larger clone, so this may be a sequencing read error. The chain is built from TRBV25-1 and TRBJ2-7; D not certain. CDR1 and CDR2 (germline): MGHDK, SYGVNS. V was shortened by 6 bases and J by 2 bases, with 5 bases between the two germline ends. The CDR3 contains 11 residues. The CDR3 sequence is CASRSAYEQYF. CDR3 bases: TGTGCCAGCAGGTCCGCCTACGAGCAGTACTTC.

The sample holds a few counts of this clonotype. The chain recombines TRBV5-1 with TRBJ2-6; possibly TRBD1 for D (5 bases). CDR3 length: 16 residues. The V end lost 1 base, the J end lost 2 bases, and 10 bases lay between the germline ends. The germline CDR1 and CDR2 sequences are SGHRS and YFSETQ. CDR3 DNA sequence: TGCGCCAGCAGCTTGCAGGGAAGCCCTGGGGCCAACGTCCTGACTTTC. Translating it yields CASSLQGSPGANVLTF.

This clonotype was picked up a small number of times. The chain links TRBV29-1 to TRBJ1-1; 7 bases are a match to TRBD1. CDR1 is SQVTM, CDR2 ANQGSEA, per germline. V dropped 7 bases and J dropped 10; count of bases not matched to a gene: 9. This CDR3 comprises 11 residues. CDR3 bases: TGCAGCGCCGGAAGGGGACAGTTAGCTTTCTTT. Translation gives CSAGRGQLAFF. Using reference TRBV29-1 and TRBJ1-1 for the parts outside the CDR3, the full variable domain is SAVISQKPSRDICQRGTSLTIQCQVDSQVTMMFWYRQQPGQSLTLIATANQGSEATYESGFVIDKFPISRPNLTFSTLTVSNMSPEDSSIYLCSAGRGQLAFFGQGTRLTVV.

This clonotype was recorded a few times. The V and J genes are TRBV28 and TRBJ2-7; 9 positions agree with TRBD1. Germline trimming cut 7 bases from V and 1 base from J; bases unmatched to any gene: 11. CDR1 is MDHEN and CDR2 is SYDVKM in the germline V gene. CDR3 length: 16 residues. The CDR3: CASNSPWTGESYEQYF. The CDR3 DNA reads TGTGCCAGCAACTCACCGTGGACAGGGGAGTCCTACGAGCAGTACTTC.

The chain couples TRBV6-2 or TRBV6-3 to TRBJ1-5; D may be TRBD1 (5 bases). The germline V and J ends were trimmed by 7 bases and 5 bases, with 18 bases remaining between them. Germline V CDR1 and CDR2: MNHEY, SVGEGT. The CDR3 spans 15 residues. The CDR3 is CASTAGTSFDQPQHF. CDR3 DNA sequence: TGTGCCAGCACCGCCGGGACTTCATTTGATCAGCCCCAGCATTTT.

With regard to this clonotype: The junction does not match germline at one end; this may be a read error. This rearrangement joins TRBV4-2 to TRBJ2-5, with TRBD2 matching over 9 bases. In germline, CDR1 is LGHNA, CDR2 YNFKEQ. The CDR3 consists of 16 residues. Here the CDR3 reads CASSQERAGGRETQCF. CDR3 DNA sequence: TGTGCCAGCAGCCAAGAACGGGCGGGAGGGCGAGAGACCCAGTGCTTC.

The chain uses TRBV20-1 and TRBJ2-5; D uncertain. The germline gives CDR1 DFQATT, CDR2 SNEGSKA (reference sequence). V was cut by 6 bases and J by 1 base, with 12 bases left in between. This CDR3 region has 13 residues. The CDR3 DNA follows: TGCAGTGCCATTGGCGCGAGCCAAGAGACCCAGTACTTC. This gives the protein CSAIGASQETQYF.